Listed here are 30 T cell receptor beta chains from one sample, sequenced in a study of shared clonotypes between healthy human individuals. Assay used: immunoSEQ multiplex PCR; TCRdb lists only in-frame clones, some missing. The sample lists 1.4 million or so clones; approximately 98.5% were seen once. The sequenced material came from naive CD4+ T cells sorted from blood. The subset here: CD45RA+ positively selected. These TCRs come from a man in his thirties or forties in good health.

V gene TRBV6-1 combines with J gene TRBJ2-5; D remains unclear. V was pared by 2 bases and J by 7 bases, with 17 bases between. The V gene's germline CDR1 is MNHNS and CDR2 SASEGT. The CDR3 sequence is 15 residues long. CDR3 amino acids: CASSEMSSFVATQYF. CDR3 sequence (DNA): TGTGCCAGCAGTGAAATGAGTAGCTTTGTTGCGACCCAGTACTTC.

As to this clone: Sequence at one end of the junction differs from germline and may be a read error. This chain joins TRBV25-1 and TRBJ1-2; D ambiguous. CDR1 and CDR2 from the germline V gene are MGHDK and SYGVNS. This CDR3 has 14 residues. The CDR3 loop reads CASGEVGSKYGYTF. The CDR3 coding sequence is TGTGCCAGTGGGGAGGTCGGGTCTAAGTATGGCTACACCTTC.

V usage is TRBV2 and J usage is TRBJ2-7; 10 bases agree with TRBD2. Germline trimming cut 5 bases from V and 0 bases from J; bases unmatched to any gene: 1. CDR3 length equals 14 residues. Germline V lookup: CDR1 SNHLY, CDR2 FYNNEI. The CDR3 nucleotides read TGTGCCAGCAGTTCTAGCGGGAGCTCCTACGAGCAGTACTTC. Residues: CASSSSGSSYEQYF.

The genes are TRBV19 and TRBJ2-7, with 9 bases fitting TRBD2. The CDR3 covers 14 residues. Losses at the gene ends were 6 bases for V and 2 bases for J; bases not matched to a gene: 5. The germline V gene encodes CDR1 LNHDA and CDR2 SQIVND (reference sequence). CDR3 DNA: TGTGCCAGTAGACGGACTAGCGCGGCCTACGAGCAGTACTTC. This translates into CASRRTSAAYEQYF.

This clone was recorded once. The chain has TRBV5-1 and TRBJ2-5; 8 bases match TRBD2. CDR3 size: 14 residues. V lost 5 bases to trimming and J lost 2 bases; unmatched junction nucleotides: 5. CDR1 SGHRS and CDR2 YFSETQ come from the germline V gene. DNA for the CDR3: TGCGCCAGCAGTTATGGGACTAGTCAAGAGACCCAGTACTTC. Translation gives CASSYGTSQETQYF.

This chain uses TRBV6-6 with TRBJ2-1; 9 bases agree with TRBD1. Trimming cost V 7 bases and J 6 bases; bases outside gene matches: 13. The CDR3 is made up of 16 amino acids. The V gene's germline CDR1 is MNHNY and CDR2 SVGAGI (reference sequence). CDR3 in amino acids: CASTHSGTGRSNEQFF. The CDR3 DNA reads TGTGCCAGCACTCACTCTGGGACAGGGAGATCCAATGAGCAGTTCTTC.

Comments on this clone: Other DNA variants within this sample encode the same CDR3. The chain links TRBV6-5 to TRBJ1-2; 7 bases line up with TRBD1. The CDR3 is made up of 13 amino acids. Germline CDR1 is MNHEY and CDR2 is SVGAGI. V lost 6 bases to trimming and J lost 2 bases; unmatched junction nucleotides: 3. CDR3 protein: CASSQGGNYGYTF. In DNA form, the CDR3 reads TGTGCCAGCAGCCAGGGGGGAAACTATGGCTACACCTTC.

This chain joins TRBV5-4 and TRBJ2-3; D call uncertain. V lost 0 bases and J lost 0, with 8 bases in between. CDR1 is SGHNT and CDR2 is YYREEE in the germline V gene (reference sequence). The CDR3 sequence is 15 residues long. CDR3 region: CASSLVPRSTDTQYF. DNA of the CDR3: TGTGCCAGCAGCTTGGTCCCCAGAAGCACAGATACGCAGTATTTT.

The rearrangement uses TRBV4-1 and TRBJ2-2, with TRBD2 as a possible D gene (7 bases). CDR3 size: 15 residues. Trimming took off 4 bases at V and 4 bases at J, with 13 bases between the two ends. Germline CDR1 is MGHRA and CDR2 is YSYEKL. For the CDR3, the DNA is TGCGCCAGCAGCCCGAGGGGGGGAGGCACCGGGGAGCTGTTTTTT. The encoded protein is CASSPRGGGTGELFF.

The rearrangement joins TRBV9 to TRBJ2-1; D not resolved. V lost 0 bases and J lost 9, with 7 bases in between. The germline gives CDR1 SGDLS, CDR2 YYNGEE. The CDR3 loop spans 12 amino acids. The CDR3 spells CASSVETGEQFF. As DNA, the CDR3 is TGTGCCAGCAGCGTAGAGACCGGTGAGCAGTTCTTC.

This sequence joins TRBV5-1 and TRBJ1-5, with no clear D. The CDR3 covers 14 residues. V was trimmed by 4 bases and J by 7 bases, leaving 15 bases between them. Per germline, CDR1 SGHRS and CDR2 YFSETQ. CDR3 amino acids: CASSPEDLGQPQHF. Written as DNA, the CDR3 is TGCGCCAGCAGCCCGGAAGATCTCGGACAGCCCCAGCATTTT.

This sequence joins TRBV5-1 and TRBJ2-7, with D perhaps TRBD1 (5 bases). The germline V gene has CDR1 SGHRS and CDR2 YFSETQ. The CDR3 covers 16 residues. Trimming cost V 0 bases and J 2 bases, with 15 bases left between them. The CDR3 is CASSLGLGEPTYEQYF. The CDR3 DNA reads TGCGCCAGCAGCTTGGGTCTAGGGGAACCAACCTACGAGCAGTACTTC.

This rearrangement joins TRBV30 to TRBJ1-5; perhaps TRBD1 as D (5 bases). This CDR3 is built from 13 residues. Germline-derived CDR1 and CDR2 are GTSNPN and SVGIG (reference sequence). The germline V and J ends were trimmed by 5 bases and 7 bases, with 15 bases remaining between them. The DNA for the CDR3 is TGTGCCTGGTCCCTGGGAGGGGAACAGCCCCAGCATTTT. Its protein is CAWSLGGEQPQHF.

The chain employs TRBV15 and TRBJ2-1; D is unresolved. The V end lost 0 bases, the J end lost 8 bases, and 29 bases lay between the germline ends. This CDR3 has 20 amino acids. Germline loops: CDR1 LNHNV, CDR2 YYDKDF (reference sequence). The CDR3 DNA reads TGTGCCACCAGCAGAGATCCCCCCGCACTTTCGTATCCGTCCAGCGATGAGCAGTTCTTC. This codes for CATSRDPPALSYPSSDEQFF.

The chain's CDR3 is CASSPGLAVYNEQFF. CDR3 in DNA: TGTGCCAGCAGCCCGGGACTAGCGGTCTACAATGAGCAGTTCTTC. This chain links TRBV7-6 with TRBJ2-1, with 11 positions matching TRBD2. Per the germline V gene, CDR1 is SGHVS and CDR2 is FNYEAQ. The V and J ends lost 5 bases and 3 bases, in that order; junction bases with no gene match: 3. The CDR3 has 15 residues.

The chain links TRBV2 to TRBJ1-5; 7 nucleotides agree with TRBD1. Unmatched junction bases numbered 5, after V lost 6 bases and J lost 3 bases. From germline, CDR1 is SNHLY and CDR2 FYNNEI. The CDR3 runs to 14 residues. CDR3 nucleotides: TGTGCCAGCAGGCGACAGGGTAACAATCAGCCCCAGCATTTT. Encoded protein: CASRRQGNNQPQHF.

The gene calls are TRBV6-5 and TRBJ1-1; 7 bases are shared with TRBD1. The CDR3 has 14 amino acids. Germline V gene sequence: CDR1 MNHEY, CDR2 SVGAGI. With 5 bases clipped from V and 1 base from J, the junction kept 4 bases outside the gene matches. The CDR3 DNA reads as TGTGCCAGCAGTCCAGGGGACAGGAACACTGAAGCTTTCTTT. It yields the protein CASSPGDRNTEAFF.

The V call is TRBV5-1, the J call TRBJ1-1, with 7 bases fitting TRBD1. The germline CDR1 and CDR2 sequences are SGHRS and YFSETQ. Trimming cost V 2 bases and J 4 bases; bases outside gene matches: 8. The CDR3 is 15 amino acids. DNA of the CDR3: TGCGCCAGCAGCTTACAAATTGCAGGGGGCACTGAAGCTTTCTTT. The encoded protein is CASSLQIAGGTEAFF.

The J gene is TRBJ2-1, the V gene TRBV5-4; 7 bases line up with TRBD2. The germline gives CDR1 SGHNT, CDR2 YYREEE (reference sequence). The V gene end was trimmed by 3 bases and the J gene end by 7 bases; junction bases not matched to a gene: 7. The CDR3 consists of 14 residues. The CDR3, as DNA: TGTGCCAGCAGCTCGACTAGCCATGGAAATGAGCAGTTCTTC. Protein sequence: CASSSTSHGNEQFF.

The chain carries TRBV5-1 and TRBJ2-7; the match to TRBD2 covers 9 bases. CDR1 and CDR2 (germline): SGHRS, YFSETQ. Trimming took 4 bases from V and 1 from J; bases not matched to a gene: 12. The CDR3 consists of 17 residues. The CDR3 nucleotides read TGCGCCAGCAGCGGCCGTCTAGCGGGACTCTTGTCCTACGAGCAGTACTTC. Its protein product is CASSGRLAGLLSYEQYF.

The chain has TRBV16 and TRBJ1-2, with D perhaps matching TRBD1 (6 bases). Looked up from germline, CDR1 is KGHSY and CDR2 is FQNENV. Trimming removed 4 bases at V and 6 bases at J, with 12 bases between. This CDR3 contains 13 residues. CDR3 sequence reads: CASSRDRRHGYTF. The CDR3 region has the DNA TGTGCCAGCAGCCGTGACAGGAGGCATGGCTACACCTTC.

This chain links TRBV5-5 with TRBJ2-7; TRBD1 matches 7 bases. The CDR3 has 15 amino acids. V dropped 4 bases and J dropped 0; count of bases not matched to a gene: 7. Germline values: CDR1 SGHKS, CDR2 YYEKEE (reference sequence). The CDR3 spells CASSQIGTASYEQYF. CDR3 bases: TGTGCCAGCAGCCAAATCGGGACAGCCTCCTACGAGCAGTACTTC.

The chain recombines TRBV19 with TRBJ1-5, with D unclear. The V and J ends lost 2 bases and 4 bases respectively, with 15 bases between them. The CDR3 contains 16 residues. Germline values: CDR1 LNHDA, CDR2 SQIVND (reference sequence). The CDR3 coding sequence is TGTGCCAGTAGTATAATTGGTTCTCGGGCGAATCAGCCCCAGCATTTT. This gives the protein CASSIIGSRANQPQHF.

J is TRBJ1-1 and V is TRBV28; tentatively, D is TRBD1 (6 bases). The CDR3 consists of 12 residues. V lost 7 bases and J 8 bases, leaving 14 bases between the germline ends. Germline values: CDR1 MDHEN, CDR2 SYDVKM. CDR3: CASTLPGGEAFF. In DNA form, the CDR3 reads TGTGCCAGCACCCTTCCCGGGGGCGAAGCTTTCTTT. The whole variable domain, filled in from reference TRBV28 and TRBJ1-1, reads DVKVTQSSRYLVKRTGEKVFLECVQDMDHENMFWYRQDPGLGLRLIYFSYDVKMKEKGDIPEGYSVSREKKERFSLILESASTNQTSMYLCASTLPGGEAFFGQGTRLTVV.

This chain joins TRBV9 and TRBJ1-2; 7 bases align to TRBD1. Germline values: CDR1 SGDLS, CDR2 YYNGEE. Trimming removed 3 bases from V and 4 bases from J; junction bases left unmatched: 9. The CDR3 sequence is 15 residues long. CDR3: CASSANRGPPYGYTF. The CDR3, as DNA: TGTGCCAGCAGCGCCAACAGGGGTCCGCCCTATGGCTACACCTTC.

CDR3 protein: CASSYQGQGVGEQYF. In DNA, the CDR3 is TGTGCCAGCAGTTACCAAGGACAGGGGGTTGGCGAGCAGTACTTC. V and J are TRBV6-5 and TRBJ2-7; 10 bases agree with TRBD1. Germline V gives CDR1 MNHEY, CDR2 SVGAGI. CDR3 length equals 15 residues. V was clipped by 2 bases and J by 6 bases; unmatched bases: 7.

The chain carries TRBV2 and TRBJ2-5; no reliable D call. V was clipped by 4 bases and J by 5 bases, with 8 bases between them. The CDR3 is 12 residues long. Looked up from germline, CDR1 is SNHLY and CDR2 is FYNNEI. CDR3 sequence reads: CASSGVRETQYF. In DNA form, the CDR3 reads TGTGCCAGCAGTGGGGTGCGGGAGACCCAGTACTTC. Variable domain in full (rest from reference TRBV2 and TRBJ2-5): EPEVTQTPSHQVTQMGQEVILRCVPISNHLYFYWYRQILGQKVEFLVSFYNNEISEKSEIFDDQFSVERPDGSNFTLKIRSTKLEDSAMYFCASSGVRETQYFGPGTRLLVL.

V gene TRBV5-6 combines with J gene TRBJ2-3; 15 bases match TRBD2. The CDR3 has 16 amino acids. V shed 4 bases, J shed 6 bases, and the junction held 6 bases outside the gene matches. Germline V lookup: CDR1 SGHDT, CDR2 YYEEEE. The CDR3 DNA follows: TGTGCCAGCAGCCTACAGGGACTAGCGGGAGGCGATACGCAGTATTTT. Residues: CASSLQGLAGGDTQYF.

The chain is built from TRBV7-9 and TRBJ2-7; D unresolved. Germline V gene data show CDR1 as SEHNR and CDR2 as FQNEAQ (reference sequence). This CDR3 spans 14 amino acids. V shed 4 bases and J shed 3 bases, with 13 bases lying between them. As DNA, the CDR3 is TGTGCCAGCAGCTGGCTATCGGACGGCTACGAGCAGTACTTC. It is translated as CASSWLSDGYEQYF.

Points on this clone: Additional DNA sequences in this sample encode the identical CDR3. This chain uses TRBV6-5 with TRBJ2-2, with TRBD2 matching over 9 bases. The CDR3 extends over 15 amino acids. Germline V lookup: CDR1 MNHEY, CDR2 SVGAGI. Trimming cost V 6 bases and J 2 bases; bases outside gene matches: 4. The CDR3 spells CASRPAGGNTGELFF. In DNA, the CDR3 is TGTGCCAGCAGGCCAGCGGGAGGTAACACCGGGGAGCTGTTTTTT.